The 24 T cell receptor beta chains reported below all come from one sample, sequenced in a study of T cell repertoires in cytomegalovirus infection. Each CDR3 protein is one row after TCRdb ran MiXCR on the reads. The repertoire holds fewer than 400,000 distinct CDR3 sequences, with approximately 18% as singletons. Sequenced sample: PBMCs. All receptors come from a human donor in good health (CMV status not recorded). Some clones in this sample may be carry-over from other donors' samples.

This clonotype was seen ten or more times. In DNA form, the CDR3 reads TGTGCCAGCAGCTTCTTCAGGGAGGACACTGAAGCTTTCTTT. Protein product: CASSFFREDTEAFF. The chain has TRBV7-2 and TRBJ1-1, with a possible D match to TRBD1 (5 bases). V shed 3 bases and J shed 3 bases, with 11 bases lying between them. In germline, CDR1 is SGHTA, CDR2 FQGNSA. The CDR3 runs 14 residues.

This chain joins TRBV10-3 and TRBJ2-7; D is perhaps TRBD2 (6 bases). This CDR3 is 13 amino acids long. Trimming stripped 8 bases from V and 4 bases from J, with 15 bases between. The germline V gene encodes CDR1 ENHRY and CDR2 SYGVKD. CDR3 loop: CAISRAGPYEQYF. As DNA, the CDR3 is TGTGCCATCTCCAGGGCGGGGCCTTACGAGCAGTACTTC.

This chain connects TRBV7-2 to TRBJ2-5, with D unclear. There are 12 residues in the CDR3. Germline CDR1 is SGHTA and CDR2 is FQGNSA. The V and J ends lost 7 bases and 1 base respectively, with 7 bases between them. CDR3 sequence reads: CASIRPQETQYF. CDR3 DNA: TGTGCCAGCATCCGTCCCCAAGAGACCCAGTACTTC. Drawing the rest from reference TRBV7-2 and TRBJ2-5, the complete variable domain is GAGVSQSPSNKVTEKGKDVELRCDPISGHTALYWYRQSLGQGLEFLIYFQGNSAPDKSGLPSDRFSAERTGGSVSTLTIQRTQQEDSAVYLCASIRPQETQYFGPGTRLLVL.

In its sample, this clonotype was seen a few times. The genes are TRBV24-1 and TRBJ2-1; D not certain. Germline CDR1 reads KGHDR; CDR2 reads SFDVKD. V lost 3 bases to trimming and J lost 10 bases, with 9 bases between them. There are 12 residues in the CDR3. The CDR3 sequence: CATSDGWREQFF. CDR3 bases: TGTGCCACCAGTGATGGGTGGAGAGAGCAGTTCTTC.

The genes are TRBV4-3 and TRBJ2-7; D not certain. The CDR3 covers 14 residues. Germline CDR1 LGHNA, CDR2 YSLEER. V lost 0 bases and J 0 bases, leaving 6 bases between the germline ends. As DNA, the CDR3 is TGCGCCAGCAGCCAAGACAAGAGCTCCTACGAGCAGTACTTC. Protein sequence: CASSQDKSSYEQYF.

This clonotype was seen more than once but under ten times. The chain employs TRBV24-1 and TRBJ2-2, with 7 bases lining up with TRBD1. V shed 4 bases and J 3 bases; nucleotides not matched to a gene: 10. Germline assignment: CDR1 KGHDR and CDR2 SFDVKD. This CDR3 is 17 amino acids long. For the CDR3, the DNA is TGTGCCACCAGTGACCTCGGGACAGTGGGGTACACCGGGGAGCTGTTTTTT. Its translation: CATSDLGTVGYTGELFF.

The rearrangement joins TRBV20-1 to TRBJ1-5; D perhaps matches TRBD1 (5 bases). Germline CDR1 reads DFQATT; CDR2 reads SNEGSKA (reference sequence). Trimming took off 0 bases at V and 7 bases at J, with 10 bases between the two ends. The CDR3 is made up of 13 amino acids. CDR3 region: CSARERGTQPQHF. DNA for the CDR3: TGCAGTGCTAGAGAGAGAGGGACCCAGCCCCAGCATTTT.

This clonotype has more than one count but fewer than ten. The J gene is TRBJ1-2, the V gene TRBV28; D not resolved. Germline assignment: CDR1 MDHEN and CDR2 SYDVKM. Trimming took off 7 bases at V and 1 base at J, with 13 bases between the two ends. The CDR3 covers 14 residues. The CDR3 sequence is CASTGWEFNYGYTF. CDR3 in DNA: TGTGCCAGCACTGGTTGGGAATTTAACTATGGCTACACCTTC.

The rearrangement uses TRBV20-1 and TRBJ2-3; perhaps D is TRBD1 or TRBD2 (6 bases each). The CDR3 runs to 15 residues. Germline values: CDR1 DFQATT, CDR2 SNEGSKA (reference sequence). V lost 2 bases to trimming and J lost 3 bases, with 15 bases between them. CDR3: CSARLDGGFTDTQYF. In nucleotides, the CDR3 is TGCAGTGCTAGACTTGACGGGGGCTTTACAGATACGCAGTATTTT.

In this sample, this clonotype turned up many times. This chain connects TRBV7-2 to TRBJ2-3; D gene unclear. Trimming took 3 bases from V and 0 from J, leaving 4 bases between them. This CDR3 is built from 13 residues. Germline V gives CDR1 SGHTA, CDR2 FQGNSA. This CDR3 reads CASSFPSTDTQYF. In DNA form, the CDR3 reads TGTGCCAGCAGCTTTCCAAGCACAGATACGCAGTATTTT.

The chain employs TRBV4-2 and TRBJ2-7; no clear D gene. CDR1 and CDR2 (germline): LGHNA, YNFKEQ. CDR3 length: 14 amino acids. The V end lost 3 bases, the J end lost 3 bases, and 12 bases lay between the germline ends. The CDR3 sequence: CASSQAWGNYEQYF. For the CDR3, the DNA is TGTGCCAGCAGCCAGGCGTGGGGAAACTACGAGCAGTACTTC.

The gene calls are TRBV7-2 and TRBJ2-3; no clear D. Germline loops: CDR1 SGHTA, CDR2 FQGNSA. The length of the CDR3 is 12 residues. V lost 2 bases, J lost 4 bases, and 4 bases lay in between. The CDR3 reads CASSLMADTQYF. The CDR3 DNA is TGTGCCAGCAGCTTAATGGCAGATACGCAGTATTTT.

CDR3 bases: TGTGCCAGCAGTTTGGGGTCTCCGAGTGTTACAGATACGCAGTATTTT. This gives the protein CASSLGSPSVTDTQYF. J is TRBJ2-3 and V is TRBV12-3 or TRBV12-4, with unresolved D. The CDR3 consists of 16 residues. V lost 3 bases and J lost 3, with 16 bases in between.

This clonotype was picked up many times. This chain joins TRBV7-8 and TRBJ1-1, with 9 bases lining up with TRBD1. The CDR3 is made up of 14 amino acids. Per germline, CDR1 SGHVS and CDR2 FQNEAQ. V dropped 4 bases and J dropped 1; count of bases not matched to a gene: 1. CDR3 nucleotide sequence: TGTGCCAGCAGCTGGGGACAGGGGAACACTGAAGCTTTCTTT. Residues: CASSWGQGNTEAFF.

This chain joins TRBV12-3 or TRBV12-4 and TRBJ2-3; TRBD2 aligns across 7 bases. The ends lost 7 bases at V and 5 bases at J; junction bases unmatched: 9. The CDR3 totals 14 residues. As DNA, the CDR3 is TGTGCCAGCAAAGTGGGAGCGGGGAGAGATACGCAGTATTTT. Its translation is CASKVGAGRDTQYF.

This clonotype was observed a few times. The chain combines TRBV19 with TRBJ1-5, with D possibly matching TRBD1 (5 bases). Trimming cost V 10 bases and J 2 bases, with 9 bases left between them. Per the germline V gene, CDR1 is LNHDA and CDR2 is SQIVND (reference sequence). The length of the CDR3 is 12 residues. The CDR3 DNA reads TGTGCCACGGGGGTAGGCAATCAGCCCCAGCATTTT. Its protein product is CATGVGNQPQHF.

The gene calls are TRBV12-3 or TRBV12-4 and TRBJ1-2; D is unclear. The CDR3 is 14 residues long. V was clipped by 6 bases and J by 8 bases, with 19 bases between them. CDR3 loop: CASRHVDTPSGYTF. CDR3 DNA: TGTGCCAGCAGGCACGTTGACACTCCGAGCGGCTACACCTTC.

This clonotype came up a few times. This chain connects TRBV4-1 to TRBJ2-3, with a possible D match to TRBD2 (5 bases). Trimming took off 2 bases at V and 0 bases at J, with 12 bases between the two ends. CDR3 size: 16 residues. CDR1 and CDR2 (germline): MGHRA, YSYEKL. This CDR3 is CASSQRTSTSTDTQYF. Here the CDR3 DNA reads TGCGCCAGCAGCCAACGGACTTCGACTAGCACAGATACGCAGTATTTT.

This clonotype was counted ten times or more. The CDR3, as DNA: TGTGCCAGCAGCTTCTACAGGGGAGTAAATGAAAAACTGTTTTTT. It encodes CASSFYRGVNEKLFF. The V call is TRBV7-2, the J call TRBJ1-4; 7 bases align to TRBD1. Germline V gene sequence: CDR1 SGHTA, CDR2 FQGNSA. V lost 3 bases and J lost 5; bases outside the gene matches: 6. The CDR3 extends over 15 amino acids. The full variable domain, in which reference TRBV7-2 and TRBJ1-4 provide the parts outside the CDR3, is GAGVSQSPSNKVTEKGKDVELRCDPISGHTALYWYRQSLGQGLEFLIYFQGNSAPDKSGLPSDRFSAERTGGSVSTLTIQRTQQEDSAVYLCASSFYRGVNEKLFFGSGTQLSVL.

This chain joins TRBV29-1 and TRBJ2-3; D is undetermined. The V and J ends lost 5 bases and 1 base respectively, with 19 bases between them. Germline V CDR1 and CDR2: SQVTM, ANQGSEA. The CDR3 extends over 16 amino acids. The CDR3 nucleotides are TGCAGCGTTTTAGGCACGCAAGTTGTTGGCACAGATACGCAGTATTTT. Protein product: CSVLGTQVVGTDTQYF.

The J gene is TRBJ2-7, the V gene TRBV19; TRBD2 aligns across 10 bases. CDR3 length: 18 residues. V trimming: 3 bases; J trimming: 2 bases; junction bases outside the gene matches: 13. Per the germline V gene, CDR1 is LNHDA and CDR2 is SQIVND (reference sequence). The CDR3 DNA reads as TGTGCCAGTAGTATCTTAGGGTTTGGGACTAGCGAACCCTACGAGCAGTACTTC. Protein product: CASSILGFGTSEPYEQYF.

There are a few counts of this clonotype. The J gene is TRBJ2-1, the V gene TRBV10-3, with 9 nucleotides matching TRBD2. The germline gives CDR1 ENHRY, CDR2 SYGVKD. The CDR3 loop spans 15 amino acids. Trimming at V came to 0 bases and at J to 5 bases, leaving 2 bases not matched to a gene. The CDR3 protein is CAISESSGSHNEQFF. The CDR3 region has the DNA TGTGCCATCAGTGAGTCTAGCGGGAGTCACAATGAGCAGTTCTTC.

This rearrangement joins TRBV6-6 to TRBJ1-1; 12 bases are a match to TRBD1. This CDR3 has 15 residues. Germline V gives CDR1 MNHNY, CDR2 SVGAGI (reference sequence). J lost 8 bases, V lost 6 bases, and 10 bases had no gene match. This chain's CDR3 is CASSYRPGTGGEAFF. The CDR3 DNA follows: TGTGCCAGCAGCTATCGCCCCGGGACAGGGGGCGAAGCTTTCTTT.

The chain links TRBV6-5 to TRBJ2-3; D might be TRBD1 or TRBD2, each matching 5 bases. The CDR3 spans 18 residues. The germline gives CDR1 MNHEY, CDR2 SVGAGI. Between the trimmed V and J ends, which lost 6 bases and 1 base, there was a span of 23 bases. The CDR3 protein is CASRSTFLGRYGTDTQYF. DNA of the CDR3: TGTGCCAGCAGGTCTACGTTTTTGGGACGGTACGGCACAGATACGCAGTATTTT.